This TCR beta chain derives from a study of vaccination and CD4 T cells after COVID-19. The Oncomine TCR Beta short-read assay was what sequenced the DNA obtained from cultured CD4+ T cells. TCRdb fed the PCR reads into MiXCR, producing one record per CDR3 protein. The data show under 11,000 distinct CDR3 sequences, about two fifths seen once. This clonotype was observed a handful of times. Its antigen remains unidentified. Sample treatment: roughly ten-day PBMC culture with coronavirus spike peptide pools or control peptides (ViraFEST assay). This sequence was found in a human donor who had recovered from COVID-19. Sequenced: CD4+ T cells from blood, cultured in vitro.

In nucleotides, the CDR3 is TGTGCCAGCAGGGTAGGGGGATCACCCCTCCACTTT. It translates to CASRVGGSPLHF. The V gene is TRBV12-3 or TRBV12-4, the J gene TRBJ1-6; D might be TRBD1 (6 bases). CDR3 length: 12 amino acids. Trimming left V 6 bases short and J 10 bases short, with 10 bases between.